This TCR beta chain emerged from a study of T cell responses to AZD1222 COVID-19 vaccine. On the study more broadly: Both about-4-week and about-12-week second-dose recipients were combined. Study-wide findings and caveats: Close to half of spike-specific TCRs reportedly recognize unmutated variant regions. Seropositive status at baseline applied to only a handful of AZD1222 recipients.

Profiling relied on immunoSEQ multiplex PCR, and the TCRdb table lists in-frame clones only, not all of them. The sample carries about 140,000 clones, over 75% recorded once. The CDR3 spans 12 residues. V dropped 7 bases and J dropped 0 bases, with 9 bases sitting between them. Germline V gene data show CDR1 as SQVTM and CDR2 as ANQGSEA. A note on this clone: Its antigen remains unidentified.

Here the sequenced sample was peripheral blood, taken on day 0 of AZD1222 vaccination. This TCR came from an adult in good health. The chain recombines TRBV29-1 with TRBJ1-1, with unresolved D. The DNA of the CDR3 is TGCAGCGCCTCAAAGATGAACACTGAAGCTTTCTTT. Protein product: CSASKMNTEAFF.